The rows below give T cell receptor beta chains drawn from one sample of a study of blood T cell repertoires in COVID-19. This table comes from immunoSEQ multiplex PCR, and its TCRdb copy is limited to in-frame clones, with some not included. Of fewer than 350,000 clones listed, around 89% are singletons. The sample consisted of PBMCs or T cells enriched from blood (not recorded which). These receptors all come from a woman in her late teens or twenties with acute COVID-19. CDR3s include the opening cysteine and the closing phenylalanine or tryptophan. D genes are given only for firm matches. Not every row has a clone size; where given, it reads once, few, many or a size class.

j_call clone_size d_call v_call cdr3_nt cdr3_aa
TRBJ2-7 . . TRBV19 TGTGCCAGTAGTATAAGGGACAACTCCTACGAGCAGTACTTC CASSIRDNSYEQYF
TRBJ2-3 . TRBD2 TRBV4-3 TGCGCCAGCAGCCAAGATACTAGCGGGAGAGATACGCAGTATTTT CASSQDTSGRDTQYF
TRBJ1-5 . . TRBV6-5 TGTGCCAGCAGAAACGGAGGGGACGGTCAGCCCCAGCATTTT CASRNGGDGQPQHF
TRBJ1-1 . . TRBV5-1 TGCGCCAGCAGCCCGGAACAGGGAGGGGCTGAAGCTTTCTTT CASSPEQGGAEAFF
TRBJ2-1 . TRBD2 TRBV3-1/TRBV3-2 TGTGCCAGCAGCCCTCTGGGAGCGGGAGAGAAGTTCTTC CASSPLGAGEKFF
TRBJ1-1 . . TRBV6-2/TRBV6-3 TGTGCCAGCAGTTACTATAGCGGAGGGGTCATGAACACTGAAGCTTTCTTT CASSYYSGGVMNTEAFF
TRBJ2-5 . . TRBV4-2 TGTGCCAGCAGCCCGACCGGGGTGGTGAGAGAGACCCAGTACTTC CASSPTGVVRETQYF
TRBJ1-5 . TRBD1 TRBV3-1/TRBV3-2 TGTGCCAGCAGCCAGGGACAGATAAGCAATCAGCCCCAGCATTTT CASSQGQISNQPQHF
TRBJ1-2 once TRBD1 TRBV4-2 TGTGCCAGCAGCCAGGATGACAGGGGCGGTAGATATGGCTACACCTTC CASSQDDRGGRYGYTF
TRBJ2-2 . TRBD1 TRBV5-4 TGTGCCAGCAGCAAACAGGGGGCGACGGACACCGGGGAGCTGTTTTTT CASSKQGATDTGELFF
TRBJ2-7 . . TRBV19 TGTGCCAGTAGTTTGATGGACAGCTCCTACGAGCAGTACTTC CASSLMDSSYEQYF
TRBJ2-7 . TRBD2 TRBV3-1/TRBV3-2 TGTGCCAGCAGCCTAACTAGCGGGGGAGTCTACGAGCAGTACTTC CASSLTSGGVYEQYF
TRBJ1-2 once . TRBV7-9 TGTGCCAGCAGCTTGGACAACACCCCAAGGGGCTATGGCTACACCTTC CASSLDNTPRGYGYTF
TRBJ2-1 once TRBD2 TRBV19 TGTGCCAGTAGTATAGGAGGCCTAGCGGGGGGGGATTTCTACAATGAGCAGTTCTTC CASSIGGLAGGDFYNEQFF
TRBJ1-1 . . TRBV18 TGTGCCAGCTCACCACCGGAGGGGCGGTGGACTGAAGCTTTCTTT CASSPPEGRWTEAFF
TRBJ2-1 once TRBD2 TRBV4-1 TGCGCCAGCAGCCACAGGGAGACTAGCGGGAGGTACAATGAGCAGTTCTTC CASSHRETSGRYNEQFF
TRBJ1-2 . . TRBV25-1 TGTGCCAGCAGTGGGGGCCACCGGATCGGTTATGGCTACACCTTC CASSGGHRIGYGYTF
TRBJ1-2 . TRBD1 TRBV3-1/TRBV3-2 TGTGCCAGCAGCCGGACAGGGAATATCGATGGCTACACCTTC CASSRTGNIDGYTF
TRBJ2-1 . . TRBV14 TGTGCCAGCAGCGTAGCGTTAATGTGTTGGAATGAGCAGTTCTTC CASSVALMCWNEQFF
TRBJ2-7 once TRBD2 TRBV20-1 TGCAGTGCCAGTAGGACTAGCGGGAGTATGGCCTACGAGCAGTACTTC CSASRTSGSMAYEQYF
TRBJ2-1 . . TRBV4-2 TGTGCCAGCAGCCAAGAGGAGGGCGGAGGTTGGGATGAGCAGTTCTTC CASSQEEGGGWDEQFF
TRBJ2-2 . . TRBV27 TGTGCCAGCAGCTATAGCCGCACCGGGGAGCTGTTTTTT CASSYSRTGELFF